This T cell receptor (beta chain) is drawn from a study of blood T cells in healthy people across ages. Next came a second PCR, run for roughly 6 to 11 cycles, which used a sample-barcoded 5' primer along with a J-beta primer mix. One entry per CDR3 protein results from TCRdb running MiXCR on the 5' RACE reads. The data show more than 650,000 distinct CDR3 sequences, around 24% seen once. CDR1 is LGHNT, CDR2 FRNRAP, per germline. Trimming stripped 7 bases from V and 1 base from J, with 13 bases between. There are 14 residues in the CDR3. The data also belong to a second study, concerning T cells of mothers and their children.

The chain couples TRBV12-5 to TRBJ1-1; possible D gene TRBD1, 5 bases. The sample was blood. The clonotype comes from a boy aged 5-17 years in good health. CDR3 residues: CASAGPGKNTEAFF. CDR3 coding DNA: TGTGCTAGTGCAGGGCCGGGTAAGAACACTGAAGCTTTCTTT.